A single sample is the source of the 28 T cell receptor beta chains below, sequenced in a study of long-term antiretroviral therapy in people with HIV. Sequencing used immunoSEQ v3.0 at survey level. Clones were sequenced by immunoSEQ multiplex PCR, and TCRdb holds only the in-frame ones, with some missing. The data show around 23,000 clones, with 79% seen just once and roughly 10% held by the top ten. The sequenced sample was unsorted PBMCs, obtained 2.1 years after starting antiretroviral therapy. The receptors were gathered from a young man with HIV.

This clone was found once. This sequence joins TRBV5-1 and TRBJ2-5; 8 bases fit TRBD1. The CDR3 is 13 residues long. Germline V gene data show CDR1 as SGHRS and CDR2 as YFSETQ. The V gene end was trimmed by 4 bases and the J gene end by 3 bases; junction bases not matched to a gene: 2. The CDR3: CASSVTGEETQYF. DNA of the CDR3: TGCGCCAGCAGCGTGACAGGGGAAGAGACCCAGTACTTC. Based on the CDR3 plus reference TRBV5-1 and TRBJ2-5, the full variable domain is KAGVTQTPRYLIKTRGQQVTLSCSPISGHRSVSWYQQTPGQGLQFLFEYFSETQRNKGNFPGRFSGRQFSNSRSEMNVSTLELGDSALYLCASSVTGEETQYFGPGTRLLVL.

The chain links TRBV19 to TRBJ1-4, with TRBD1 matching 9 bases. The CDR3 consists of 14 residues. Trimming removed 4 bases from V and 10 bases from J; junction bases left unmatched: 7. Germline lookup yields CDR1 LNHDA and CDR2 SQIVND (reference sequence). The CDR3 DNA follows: TGTGCCAGTAGTAAGGGACAGGGAGTGGGAAAACTGTTTTTT. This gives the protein CASSKGQGVGKLFF. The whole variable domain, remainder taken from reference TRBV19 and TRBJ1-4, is DGGITQSPKYLFRKEGQNVTLSCEQNLNHDAMYWYRQDPGQGLRLIYYSQIVNDFQKGDIAEGYSVSREKKESFPLTVTSAQKNPTAFYLCASSKGQGVGKLFFGSGTQLSVL.

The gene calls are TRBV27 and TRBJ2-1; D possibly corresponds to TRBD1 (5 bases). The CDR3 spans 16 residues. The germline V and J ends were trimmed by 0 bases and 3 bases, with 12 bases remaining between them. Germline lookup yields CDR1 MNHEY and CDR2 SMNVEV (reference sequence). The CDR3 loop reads CASSLSQGAYYNEQFF. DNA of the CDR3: TGTGCCAGCAGTTTATCCCAAGGGGCCTACTACAATGAGCAGTTCTTC.

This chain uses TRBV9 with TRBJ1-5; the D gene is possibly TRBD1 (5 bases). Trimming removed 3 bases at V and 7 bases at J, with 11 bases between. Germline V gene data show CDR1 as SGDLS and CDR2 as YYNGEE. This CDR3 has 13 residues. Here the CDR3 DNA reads TGTGCCAGCAGCGCAGGGAGGAGCCAGCCCCAGCATTTT. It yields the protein CASSAGRSQPQHF.

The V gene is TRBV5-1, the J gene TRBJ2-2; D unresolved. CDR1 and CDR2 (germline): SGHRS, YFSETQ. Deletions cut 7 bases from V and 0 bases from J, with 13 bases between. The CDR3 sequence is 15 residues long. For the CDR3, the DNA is TGCGCCAGCGCCCAAGGCAGCACGAACACCGGGGAGCTGTTTTTT. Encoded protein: CASAQGSTNTGELFF. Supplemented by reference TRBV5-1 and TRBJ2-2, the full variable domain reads KAGVTQTPRYLIKTRGQQVTLSCSPISGHRSVSWYQQTPGQGLQFLFEYFSETQRNKGNFPGRFSGRQFSNSRSEMNVSTLELGDSALYLCASAQGSTNTGELFFGEGSRLTVL.

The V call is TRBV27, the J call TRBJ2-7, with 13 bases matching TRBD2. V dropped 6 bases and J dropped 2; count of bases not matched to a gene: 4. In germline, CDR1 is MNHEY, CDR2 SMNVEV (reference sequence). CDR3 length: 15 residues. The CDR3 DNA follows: TGTGCCAGCAGCATTGGGACTAGCGGGACCTACGAGCAGTACTTC. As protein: CASSIGTSGTYEQYF.

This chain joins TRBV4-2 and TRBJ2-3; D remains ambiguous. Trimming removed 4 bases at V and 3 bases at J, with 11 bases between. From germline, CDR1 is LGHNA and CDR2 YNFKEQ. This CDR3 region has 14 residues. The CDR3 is CASSREEATDTQYF. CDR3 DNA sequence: TGTGCCAGCAGCCGGGAAGAGGCAACAGATACGCAGTATTTT.

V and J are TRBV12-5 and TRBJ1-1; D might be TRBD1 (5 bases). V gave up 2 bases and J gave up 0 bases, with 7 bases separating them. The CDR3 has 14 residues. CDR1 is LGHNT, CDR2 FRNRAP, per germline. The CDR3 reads CASGLSGLNTEAFF. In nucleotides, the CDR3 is TGTGCTAGTGGTTTGTCAGGGTTGAACACTGAAGCTTTCTTT.

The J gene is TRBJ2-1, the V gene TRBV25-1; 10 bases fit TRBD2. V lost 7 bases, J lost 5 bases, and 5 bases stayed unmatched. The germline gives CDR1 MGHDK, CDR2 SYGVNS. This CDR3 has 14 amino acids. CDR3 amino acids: CASTVTSGNNEQFF. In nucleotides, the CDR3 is TGTGCCAGCACGGTTACTAGCGGGAACAATGAGCAGTTCTTC.

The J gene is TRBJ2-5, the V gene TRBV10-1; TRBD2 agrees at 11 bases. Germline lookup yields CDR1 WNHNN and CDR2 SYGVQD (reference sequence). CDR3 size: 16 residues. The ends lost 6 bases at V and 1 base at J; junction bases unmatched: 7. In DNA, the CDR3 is TGCGCCAGCAGCCTACTAGCGGGGGCCCTCCAAGAGACCCAGTACTTC. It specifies CASSLLAGALQETQYF.

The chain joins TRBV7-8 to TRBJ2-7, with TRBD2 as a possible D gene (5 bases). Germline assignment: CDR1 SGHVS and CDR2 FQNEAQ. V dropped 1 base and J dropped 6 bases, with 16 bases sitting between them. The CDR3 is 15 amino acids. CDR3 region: CASSLGTGLLAEQYF. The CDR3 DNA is TGTGCCAGCAGCTTAGGTACCGGACTCCTGGCCGAGCAGTACTTC.

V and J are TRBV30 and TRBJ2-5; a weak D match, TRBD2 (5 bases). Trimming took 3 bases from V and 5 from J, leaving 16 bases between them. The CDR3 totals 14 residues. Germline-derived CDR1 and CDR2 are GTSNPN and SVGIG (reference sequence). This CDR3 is CAWRAGLLRETQYF. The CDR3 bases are TGTGCCTGGAGGGCGGGCCTACTGAGGGAGACCCAGTACTTC.

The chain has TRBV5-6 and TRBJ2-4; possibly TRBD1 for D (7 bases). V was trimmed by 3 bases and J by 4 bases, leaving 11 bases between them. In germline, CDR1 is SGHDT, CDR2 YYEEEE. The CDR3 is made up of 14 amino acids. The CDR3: CASSSGGLKNIQYF. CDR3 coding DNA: TGTGCCAGCAGCTCAGGGGGACTGAAAAACATTCAGTACTTC.

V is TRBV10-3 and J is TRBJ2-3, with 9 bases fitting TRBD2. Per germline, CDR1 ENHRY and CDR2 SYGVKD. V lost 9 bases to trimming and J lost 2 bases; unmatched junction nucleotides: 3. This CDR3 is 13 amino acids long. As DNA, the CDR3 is TGTGCCATAGCGGGGGGCCTCACAGATACGCAGTATTTT. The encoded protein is CAIAGGLTDTQYF.

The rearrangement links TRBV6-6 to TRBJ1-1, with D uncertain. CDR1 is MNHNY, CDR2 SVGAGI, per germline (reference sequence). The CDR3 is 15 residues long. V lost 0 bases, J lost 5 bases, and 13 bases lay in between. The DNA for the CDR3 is TGTGCCAGCAGTTACTCGGAGCGATCGGGGACTGAAGCTTTCTTT. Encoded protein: CASSYSERSGTEAFF.

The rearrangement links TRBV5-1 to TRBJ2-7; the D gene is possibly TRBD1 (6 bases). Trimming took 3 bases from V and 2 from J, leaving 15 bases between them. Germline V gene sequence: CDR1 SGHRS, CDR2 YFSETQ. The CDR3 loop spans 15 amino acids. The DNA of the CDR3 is TGCGCCAGCAGCTCAACGTTAACAGGGACCTACGAGCAGTACTTC. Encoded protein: CASSSTLTGTYEQYF.

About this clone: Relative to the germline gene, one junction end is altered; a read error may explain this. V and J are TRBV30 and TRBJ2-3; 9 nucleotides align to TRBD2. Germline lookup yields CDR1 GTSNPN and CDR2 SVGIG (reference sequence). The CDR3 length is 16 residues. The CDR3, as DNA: TGTGCCTGGTCCGAATTAGCGGGAGAAGGCACAGATGCGCAGTATTTT. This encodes CAWSELAGEGTDAQYF. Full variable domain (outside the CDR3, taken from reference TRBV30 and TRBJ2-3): SQTIHQWPATLVQPVGSPLSLECTVEGTSNPNLYWYRQAAGRGLQLLFYSVGIGQISSEVPQNLSASRPQDRQFILSSKKLLLSDSGFYLCAWSELAGEGTDAQYFGPGTRLTVL.

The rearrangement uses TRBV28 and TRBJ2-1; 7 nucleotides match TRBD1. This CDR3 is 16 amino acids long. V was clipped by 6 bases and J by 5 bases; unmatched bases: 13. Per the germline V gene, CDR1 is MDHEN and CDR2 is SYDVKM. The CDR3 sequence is CASRDLRDRPDNEQFF. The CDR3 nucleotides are TGTGCCAGCAGAGACCTCCGGGACAGACCTGACAATGAGCAGTTCTTC.

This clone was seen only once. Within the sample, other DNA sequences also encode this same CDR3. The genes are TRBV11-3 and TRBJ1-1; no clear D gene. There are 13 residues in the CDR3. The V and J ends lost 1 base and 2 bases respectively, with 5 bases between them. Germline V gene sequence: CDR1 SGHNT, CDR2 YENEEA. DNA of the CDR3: TGTGCCAGCAGCTTAGGCGGAAACACTGAAGCTTTCTTT. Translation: CASSLGGNTEAFF.

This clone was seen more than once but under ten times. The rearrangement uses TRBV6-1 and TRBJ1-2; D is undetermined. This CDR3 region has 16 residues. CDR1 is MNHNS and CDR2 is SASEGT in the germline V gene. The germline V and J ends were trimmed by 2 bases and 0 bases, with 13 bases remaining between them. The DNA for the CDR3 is TGTGCCAGCAGTGAAAGGACTCCAGCCCCTAACTATGGCTACACCTTC. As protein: CASSERTPAPNYGYTF.

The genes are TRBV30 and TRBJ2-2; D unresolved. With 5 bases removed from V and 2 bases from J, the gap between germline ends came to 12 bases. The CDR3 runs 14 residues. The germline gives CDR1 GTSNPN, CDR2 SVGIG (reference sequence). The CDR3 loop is CAWAWAANTGELFF. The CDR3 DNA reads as TGTGCCTGGGCATGGGCGGCTAACACCGGGGAGCTGTTTTTT.

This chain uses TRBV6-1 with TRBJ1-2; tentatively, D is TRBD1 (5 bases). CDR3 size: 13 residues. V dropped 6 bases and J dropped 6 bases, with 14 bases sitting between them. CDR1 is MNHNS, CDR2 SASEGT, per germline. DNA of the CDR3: TGTGCCAGCAGCCGGACACCGGAGGATGGCTACACCTTC. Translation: CASSRTPEDGYTF.

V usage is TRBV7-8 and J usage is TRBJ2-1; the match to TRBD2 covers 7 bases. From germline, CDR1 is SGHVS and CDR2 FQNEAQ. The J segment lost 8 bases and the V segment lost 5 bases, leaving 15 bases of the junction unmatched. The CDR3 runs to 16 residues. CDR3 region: CASSPETGLVGYEQFF. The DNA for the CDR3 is TGTGCCAGCAGCCCCGAAACCGGACTAGTGGGATATGAGCAGTTCTTC. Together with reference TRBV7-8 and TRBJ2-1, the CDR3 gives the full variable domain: GAGVSQSPRYKVAKRGQDVALRCDPISGHVSLFWYQQALGQGPEFLTYFQNEAQLDKSGLPSDRFFAERPEGSVSTLKIQRTQQEDSAVYLCASSPETGLVGYEQFFGPGTRLTVL.

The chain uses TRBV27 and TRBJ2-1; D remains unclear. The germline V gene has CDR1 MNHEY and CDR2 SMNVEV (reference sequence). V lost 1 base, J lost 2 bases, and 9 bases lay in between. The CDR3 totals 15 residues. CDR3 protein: CASSLYGLAYNEQFF. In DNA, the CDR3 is TGTGCCAGCAGTTTATACGGGTTAGCCTACAATGAGCAGTTCTTC.

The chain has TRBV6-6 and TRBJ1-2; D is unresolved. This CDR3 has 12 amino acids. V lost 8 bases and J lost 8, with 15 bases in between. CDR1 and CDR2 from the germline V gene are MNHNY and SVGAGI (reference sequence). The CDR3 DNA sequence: TGTGCCAGCTGGTTTTCCTCCGACGGCTACACCTTC. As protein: CASWFSSDGYTF.

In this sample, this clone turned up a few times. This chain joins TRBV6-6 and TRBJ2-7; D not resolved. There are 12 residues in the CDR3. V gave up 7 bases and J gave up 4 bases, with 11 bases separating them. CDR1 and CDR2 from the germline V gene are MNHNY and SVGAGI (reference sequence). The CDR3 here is CASTTSGYEQYF. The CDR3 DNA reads TGTGCCAGCACGACCTCAGGTTACGAGCAGTACTTC.

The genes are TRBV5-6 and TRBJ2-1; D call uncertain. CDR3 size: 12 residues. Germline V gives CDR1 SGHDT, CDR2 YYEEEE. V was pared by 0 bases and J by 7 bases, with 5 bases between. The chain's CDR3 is CASSLDLNEQFF. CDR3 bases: TGTGCCAGCAGCTTGGATCTTAATGAGCAGTTCTTC. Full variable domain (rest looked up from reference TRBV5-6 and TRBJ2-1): DAGVTQSPTHLIKTRGQQVTLRCSPKSGHDTVSWYQQALGQGPQFIFQYYEEEERQRGNFPDRFSGHQFPNYSSELNVNALLLGDSALYLCASSLDLNEQFFGPGTRLTVL.

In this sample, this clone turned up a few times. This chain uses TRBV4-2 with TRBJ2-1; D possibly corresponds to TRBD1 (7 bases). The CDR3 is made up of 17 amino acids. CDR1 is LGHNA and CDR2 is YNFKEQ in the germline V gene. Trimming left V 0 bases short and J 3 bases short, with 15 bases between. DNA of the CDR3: TGTGCCAGCAGCCAAGATAGCAGGGGGGTCGACTACAATGAGCAGTTCTTC. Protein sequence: CASSQDSRGVDYNEQFF.